This T cell receptor (beta chain) was retrieved from a study of cytomegalovirus exposure and HLA in healthy donors. Repertoires were generated with immunoSEQ multiplex PCR, while TCRdb's copy carries only in-frame clones and drops some. Here the sample spans around 250,000 clones, 85% to 90% being singletons. V gave up 3 bases and J gave up 6 bases, with 15 bases separating them. Germline lookup yields CDR1 MNHNS and CDR2 SASEGT. This CDR3 comprises 14 residues. This clonotype was sampled from a woman younger than 35 in good health and CMV-seronegative. The J gene is TRBJ2-7, the V gene TRBV6-1, with D possibly matching TRBD1 (5 bases). Sequenced: PBMCs. This CDR3 reads CASSEDTVEREQYV. The CDR3 bases are TGTGCCAGCAGTGAGGACACAGTGGAACGCGAGCAGTACGTC.